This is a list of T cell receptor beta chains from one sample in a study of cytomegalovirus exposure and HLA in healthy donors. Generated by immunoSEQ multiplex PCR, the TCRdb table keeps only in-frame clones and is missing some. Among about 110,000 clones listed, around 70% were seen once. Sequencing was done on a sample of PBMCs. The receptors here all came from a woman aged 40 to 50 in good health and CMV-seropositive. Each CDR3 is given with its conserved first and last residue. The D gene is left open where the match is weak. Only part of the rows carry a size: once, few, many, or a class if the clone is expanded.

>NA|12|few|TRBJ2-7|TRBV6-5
TGTGCCAGCAGGGACTATGTCTACGAGCAGTACTTC
CASRDYVYEQYF
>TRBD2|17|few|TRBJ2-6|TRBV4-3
TGCGCCAGCAGCCAAGATCCCGGGAGGTCTGGGGCCAACGTCCTGACTTTC
CASSQDPGRSGANVLTF
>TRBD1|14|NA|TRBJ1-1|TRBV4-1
TGCGCCAGCAGCTGGCCAGGGGGGAACACTGAAGCTTTCTTT
CASSWPGGNTEAFF
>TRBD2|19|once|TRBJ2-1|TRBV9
TGTGCCAGCAGCGTAGCTGGACTAGCGGGGGGGCTGTCCTACAATGAGCAGTTCTTC
CASSVAGLAGGLSYNEQFF
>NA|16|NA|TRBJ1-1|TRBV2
TGTGCCAGCAGTGCTAGCAGGGGCCTTGGGGACACTGAAGCTTTCTTT
CASSASRGLGDTEAFF
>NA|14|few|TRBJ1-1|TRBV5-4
TGTGCCAGCAGCGCTGCGGACAGGAACACTGAAGCTTTCTTT
CASSAADRNTEAFF
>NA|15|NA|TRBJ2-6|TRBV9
TGTGCCAGCAGGGGCGATTGGGCTGGGGCCAACGTCCTGACTTTC
CASRGDWAGANVLTF
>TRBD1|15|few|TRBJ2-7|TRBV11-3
TGTGCCAGCAGACTTAGGGGGACAGCCTCCTACGAGCAGTACTTC
CASRLRGTASYEQYF
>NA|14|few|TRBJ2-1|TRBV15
TGTGCCACCAGCAGAGAGCGGTCCTACAATGAGCAGTTCTTC
CATSRERSYNEQFF
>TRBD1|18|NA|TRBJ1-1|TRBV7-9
TGTGCCAGCAGCTTAGGGGGGTGGGGACAGGGGAGGAACACTGAAGCTTTCTTT
CASSLGGWGQGRNTEAFF
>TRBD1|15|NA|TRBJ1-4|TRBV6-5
TGTGCCAGCAAGAGAGGATACAGGGGTGATGAAAAACTGTTTTTT
CASKRGYRGDEKLFF
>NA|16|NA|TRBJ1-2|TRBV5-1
TGCGCCAGCAGCTTGGACTACCCGGGACACAACTATGGCTACACCTTC
CASSLDYPGHNYGYTF
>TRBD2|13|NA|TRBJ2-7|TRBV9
TGTGCCATCTTAGCGGGAGGCCCCTACGAGCAGTACTTC
CAILAGGPYEQYF
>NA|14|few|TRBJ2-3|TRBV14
TGTGCCAGCAGCCGAGGTGGTGAGAGAGGAACGCAGTATTTT
CASSRGGERGTQYF
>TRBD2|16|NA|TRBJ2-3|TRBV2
TGTGCCAGCAGTGCCCTGACTAGCGGGGGTACAGATACGCAGTATTTT
CASSALTSGGTDTQYF
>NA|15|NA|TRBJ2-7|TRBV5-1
TGCGCCAGCAGTTCATCCGGGTCCCCCGCGAGCGAGCAGTACTTC
CASSSSGSPASEQYF
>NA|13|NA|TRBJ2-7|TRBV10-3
TGTGCCATCATGTCCGGAGACTCCTACGAGCAGTACTTC
CAIMSGDSYEQYF
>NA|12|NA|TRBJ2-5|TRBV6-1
TGTGCCAGCAGTGAACTATTTCAGACCCAGTACTTC
CASSELFQTQYF
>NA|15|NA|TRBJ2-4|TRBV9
TGTGCCAGCAGCGTAGCTATAGGGGAAGGAAACATTCAGTACTTC
CASSVAIGEGNIQYF
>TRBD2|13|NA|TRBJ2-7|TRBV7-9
TGTGCCAGCAGCCGACCGGGAGGGCACGAGCAGTACTTC
CASSRPGGHEQYF
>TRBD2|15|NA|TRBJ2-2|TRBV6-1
TGTGCCACCTCAATCGGGAGGGGGGAAGCCGGGGAGCTGTTTTTT
CATSIGRGEAGELFF
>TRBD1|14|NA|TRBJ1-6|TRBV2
TGTGCCAGCAGCACGACAGGGGGGAATTCACCCCTCCACTTT
CASSTTGGNSPLHF
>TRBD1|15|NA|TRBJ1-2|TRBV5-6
TGTGCCAGCAGCTTGGATCCCGGGACAGCCTATGGCTACACCTTC
CASSLDPGTAYGYTF
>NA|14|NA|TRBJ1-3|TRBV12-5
TGTGCTAGTGGTTTCCGGGGGTATGGAAACACCATATATTTT
CASGFRGYGNTIYF
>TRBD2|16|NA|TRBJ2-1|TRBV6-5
TGTGCCAGCAGTTACTTTTCTAGCGGGGGGGATAGTGAGCAGTTCTTC
CASSYFSSGGDSEQFF
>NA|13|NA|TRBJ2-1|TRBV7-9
TGTGCCAGCAGCTTAGGGCTGGTCCATGAGCAGTTCTTC
CASSLGLVHEQFF
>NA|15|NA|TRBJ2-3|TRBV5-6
TGTGCCAGCAGCCAACCGGGACACTCCACAGATACGCAGTATTTT
CASSQPGHSTDTQYF
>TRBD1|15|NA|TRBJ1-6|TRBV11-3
TGTGCCAGCAGCGCGACGCGACAGGGGAATTCGCCCCTCCACTTT
CASSATRQGNSPLHF
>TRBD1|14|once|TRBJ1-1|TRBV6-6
TGTGCCAGCAGTTACGAGGGGGCGCGCACTGAAGCTTTCTTT
CASSYEGARTEAFF
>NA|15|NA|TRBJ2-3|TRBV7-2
TGTGCCAGCAGCTTAGCGCTTCACTTCACAGATACGCAGTATTTT
CASSLALHFTDTQYF
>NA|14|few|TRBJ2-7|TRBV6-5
TGTGCCAGCAAACAACACGGGGGACCCTACGAGCAGTACTTC
CASKQHGGPYEQYF